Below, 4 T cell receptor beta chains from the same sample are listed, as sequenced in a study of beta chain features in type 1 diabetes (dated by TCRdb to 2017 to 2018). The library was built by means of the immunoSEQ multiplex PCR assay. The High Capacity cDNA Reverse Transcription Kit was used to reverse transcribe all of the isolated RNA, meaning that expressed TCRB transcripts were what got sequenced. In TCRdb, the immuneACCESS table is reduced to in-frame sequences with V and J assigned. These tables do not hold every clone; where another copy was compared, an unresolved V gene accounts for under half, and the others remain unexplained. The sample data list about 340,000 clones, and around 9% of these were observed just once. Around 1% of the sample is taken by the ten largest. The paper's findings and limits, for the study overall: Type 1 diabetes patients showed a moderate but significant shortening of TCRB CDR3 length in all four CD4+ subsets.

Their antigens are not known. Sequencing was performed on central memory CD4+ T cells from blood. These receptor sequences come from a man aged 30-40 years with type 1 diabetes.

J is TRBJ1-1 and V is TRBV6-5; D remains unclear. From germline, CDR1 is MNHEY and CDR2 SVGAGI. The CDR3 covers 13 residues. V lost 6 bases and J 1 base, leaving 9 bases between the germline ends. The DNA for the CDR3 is TGTGCCAGCAGCCTACAAAAGAACACTGAAGCTTTCTTT. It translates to CASSLQKNTEAFF.

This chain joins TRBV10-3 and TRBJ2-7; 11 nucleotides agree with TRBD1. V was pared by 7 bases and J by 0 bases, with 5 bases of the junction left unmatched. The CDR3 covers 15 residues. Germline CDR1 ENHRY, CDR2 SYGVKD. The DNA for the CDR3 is TGTGCCATCACTCCGGGACAGGGGGTCTCCTACGAGCAGTACTTC. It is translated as CAITPGQGVSYEQYF.

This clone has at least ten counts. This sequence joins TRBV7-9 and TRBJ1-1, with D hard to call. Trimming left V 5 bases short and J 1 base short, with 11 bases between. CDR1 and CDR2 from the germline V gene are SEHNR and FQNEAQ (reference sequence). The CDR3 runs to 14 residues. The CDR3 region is CASSGRTENTEAFF. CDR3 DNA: TGTGCCAGCAGCGGACGGACGGAGAACACTGAAGCTTTCTTT.

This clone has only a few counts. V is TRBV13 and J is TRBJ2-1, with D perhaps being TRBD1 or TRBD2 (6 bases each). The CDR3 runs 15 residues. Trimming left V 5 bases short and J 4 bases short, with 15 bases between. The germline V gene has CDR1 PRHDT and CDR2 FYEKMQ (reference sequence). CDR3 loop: CASSPRGGNYNEQFF. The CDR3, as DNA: TGTGCCAGCAGCCCCCGAGGGGGGAATTACAATGAGCAGTTCTTC.